This T cell receptor beta chain was sequenced in a study of T-cell reconstitution after alpha-beta-depleted transplantation in children. Broader study findings: Reportedly, alpha-beta T cells present about two months post-transplant originated from several hundred expanded clones of graft origin. Day-60 TCRbeta diversity that was high in some patients was derived from surviving recipient T cells and thymic progenitors.

Preparation of the TCRbeta library used unique molecular identifiers. Via MiXCR, TCRdb re-called the PCR reads, giving one row per CDR3 protein. The sample consists of 250,000 to 300,000 distinct CDR3 sequences, around a tenth of them appearing once. V lost 0 bases to trimming and J lost 4 bases, with 9 bases between them. CDR3 length: 14 amino acids. A few counts support this clonotype. Its antigen is unknown. The TCR sequence derives from a male patient between 2 and 10 years old who had a stem cell transplant for chronic granulomatous disease, so the T cells may come from the graft donor. V and J are TRBV23-1 and TRBJ2-5, with unresolved D. TRBV23-1 is an ORF for which the function is uncertain. The sample was peripheral blood, taken 180 days after TCRalphabeta/CD19-depleted stem cell transplant. The CDR3 DNA is TGCGCCAGCAGTCAATCCGGACGAGGAGAGACCCAGTACTTC. Encoded protein: CASSQSGRGETQYF.